This T cell receptor (beta chain) was identified during a study of T-cell reconstitution after alpha-beta-depleted transplantation in children. This clonotype has a count of ten or more. Its matching antigen is unknown. Unique molecular identifiers featured in how the TCRbeta library was prepared. Via MiXCR, TCRdb re-called the PCR reads, giving one row per CDR3 protein. The profile covers roughly 200,000 distinct CDR3 sequences, with approximately 6.9% appearing a single time and just over 5.5% taken by the ten largest. General observations from the study: From newly produced T cells came most of the T-cell counts and diversity one year after transplant.

There are 12 residues in the CDR3. V shed 3 bases and J shed 5 bases, with 8 bases lying between them. The germline V gene has CDR1 SEHNR and CDR2 FQNEAQ (reference sequence). The chain combines TRBV7-9 with TRBJ2-7; the D gene is possibly TRBD2 (5 bases). The clonotype comes from a boy younger than 10 with acute lymphoblastic leukemia, due to receive a stem cell transplant. The sequencing used PBMCs, collected before TCRalphabeta/CD19-depleted stem cell transplant. CDR3 sequence (DNA): TGTGCCAGCAGCTTCCTCGGGGACGAGCAGTACTTC. Its translation: CASSFLGDEQYF.